Listed below are T cell receptor beta chains from one sample, sequenced in a study of T cell changes during pregnancy in multiple sclerosis. The repertoire was sequenced with immunoSEQ multiplex PCR; TCRdb's copy has only in-frame clones and lacks some. The sample has 70,000 to 95,000 clones; around 90% are singletons. The sample consisted of CD4+ T cells from peripheral blood mononuclear cells, taken in the second trimester of pregnancy. All receptors derive from a female donor with multiple sclerosis, enrolled in a pregnancy study. Each CDR3 is given with its conserved first and last residue. The D gene is left open where the match is weak. Clone size is not always given. Where it is, it says once, few, many or a class for expanded clones.

D gene	J gene	V gene	clone size	CDR3 protein	CDR3 DNA
NA	TRBJ1-3	TRBV7-6	once	CASSQIRGSGNTIYF	TGTGCCAGCAGCCAAATAAGGGGCTCTGGAAACACCATATATTTT
TRBD2	TRBJ2-1	TRBV5-4	once	CASSFRAGGPGNEQFF	TGTGCCAGCAGCTTCCGAGCGGGAGGGCCTGGGAATGAGCAGTTCTTC
NA	TRBJ2-3	TRBV4-1	NA	CASSQDPGGRGTDTQYF	TGCGCCAGCAGCCAAGATCCTGGTGGCAGGGGTACAGATACGCAGTATTTT
TRBD1	TRBJ2-1	TRBV5-1	NA	CASSRDRTYEQFF	TGCGCCAGCAGCCGGGACAGGACATATGAGCAGTTCTTC
TRBD1	TRBJ2-7	TRBV7-8	NA	CASRPGQGSREQYF	TGTGCCAGCAGACCGGGACAGGGCTCTAGGGAGCAGTACTTC
NA	TRBJ2-1	TRBV9	NA	CASSVGRGFSSYNEQFF	TGTGCCAGCAGCGTAGGTAGGGGCTTTAGCTCCTACAATGAGCAGTTCTTC
NA	TRBJ1-6	TRBV30	NA	CAWTGLNSPLHF	TGTGCCTGGACGGGACTTAATTCACCCCTCCACTTT
TRBD1	TRBJ2-7	TRBV6-5	once	CASSYADRGPYEQYF	TGTGCCAGCAGTTACGCGGACAGGGGGCCCTACGAGCAGTACTTC
NA	TRBJ1-5	TRBV27	few	CATPRQTLPYSNQPQHF	TGTGCCACCCCACGACAGACTTTACCCTATAGCAATCAGCCCCAGCATTTT
NA	TRBJ1-1	TRBV30	NA	CAWRSPVEAFF	TGTGCCTGGAGGTCACCAGTAGAAGCTTTCTTT
NA	TRBJ1-6	TRBV7-2	few	CASSLAPWGQETSPLHF	TGTGCCAGCAGCTTAGCTCCCTGGGGGCAGGAAACATCACCCCTCCACTTT
NA	TRBJ2-3	TRBV30	NA	CAWSGSTQYF	TGTGCCTGGAGCGGGTCTACGCAGTATTTT
TRBD2	TRBJ2-3	TRBV19	NA	CASKASGSADTQYF	TGTGCCAGTAAGGCTAGCGGGTCGGCAGATACGCAGTATTTT
NA	TRBJ2-6	TRBV25-1	NA	CASSSAGANVLTF	TGTGCCAGCAGCTCCGCTGGGGCCAACGTCCTGACTTTC
NA	TRBJ1-2	TRBV9	NA	CASSTRQAYGYTF	TGTGCCAGCAGCACCCGACAGGCCTATGGCTACACCTTC
TRBD1	TRBJ2-3	TRBV2	NA	CASIRGYQSTDTQYF	TGTGCCAGCATCAGGGGGTACCAGAGCACAGATACGCAGTATTTT
NA	TRBJ2-7	TRBV28	NA	CASSLLTRSSRYPSYEQYF	TGTGCCAGCAGTTTACTAACCCGCTCAAGTCGCTACCCTTCCTACGAGCAGTACTTC
TRBD1	TRBJ2-3	TRBV2	NA	CASSVQGTGVPDTQYF	TGTGCCAGCAGTGTACAAGGGACAGGGGTACCAGATACGCAGTATTTT
NA	TRBJ2-1	TRBV30	NA	CAWNGGGSAGSSYNEQFF	TGTGCCTGGAACGGCGGGGGCTCGGCGGGAAGCTCCTACAATGAGCAGTTCTTC
NA	TRBJ1-6	TRBV30	NA	CAWSGGGGPPLHF	TGTGCCTGGAGTGGCGGGGGCGGGCCACCCCTCCACTTT
NA	TRBJ2-5	TRBV7-6	NA	CASSGRPNSQETQYF	TGTGCCAGCAGCGGGCGCCCCAATTCCCAAGAGACCCAGTACTTC
NA	TRBJ2-2	TRBV6-6	NA	CASRWTDTGELFF	TGTGCCAGCAGATGGACAGACACCGGGGAGCTGTTTTTT